The source of this T cell receptor (beta chain) is a study of blood T cell repertoires in COVID-19. Authors' analysis steps: Amplified reference gene primers provided the basis for estimating nucleated cell counts. Using immunoSEQ multiplex PCR, the repertoire was profiled, and TCRdb retains in-frame clones only, with some absent. V and J calls and clone size are as listed in that table; D and trimming were resolved from the DNA. The profile shows some 200,000 clones, more than 80% of them singletons. The V segment lost 3 bases and the J segment 7 bases; nucleotides outside the gene matches: 1. This CDR3 has 14 amino acids. CDR1 is SEHNR and CDR2 is FQNEAQ in the germline V gene (reference sequence).

The source material was peripheral blood. The chain joins TRBV7-9 to TRBJ1-6; TRBD1 agrees at 9 bases. This receptor was obtained from a woman aged 55-75 years with acute or convalescent COVID-19. The CDR3 loop reads CASSFGTGNSPLHF. As DNA, the CDR3 is TGTGCCAGCAGCTTTGGGACAGGGAATTCACCCCTCCACTTT.